These 29 T cell receptor beta chains were all obtained from the same sample, sequenced in a study of blood T cell repertoires in COVID-19. The repertoire was sequenced with immunoSEQ multiplex PCR; TCRdb's copy has only in-frame clones and lacks some. The data show a few hundred thousand clones, with less than 90% seen just once and 5.5% to 6.5% held by the top ten. Sample: peripheral blood. The receptors here all came from a man aged 60 to 75 with acute or convalescent COVID-19.

V usage is TRBV28 and J usage is TRBJ1-1, with TRBD1 matching 7 bases. V was clipped by 4 bases and J by 2 bases; unmatched bases: 13. This CDR3 comprises 17 residues. Per the germline V gene, CDR1 is MDHEN and CDR2 is SYDVKM. DNA of the CDR3: TGTGCCAGCAGTTCCCCAGCCCCGGGACAGCAAAACACTGAAGCTTTCTTT. This codes for CASSSPAPGQQNTEAFF.

The chain carries TRBV30 and TRBJ1-3; a weak D match, TRBD1 (6 bases). CDR1 is GTSNPN, CDR2 SVGIG, per germline (reference sequence). This CDR3 comprises 16 residues. The V end was cut by 0 bases, the J end by 10 bases, with 22 bases between. CDR3 bases: TGTGCCTGGAGTGTACTTGGGGGCCATAGTTCCCGGACCATATATTTT. Translation: CAWSVLGGHSSRTIYF.

V gene TRBV10-3 combines with J gene TRBJ1-1, with TRBD1 identical over 7 bases. The CDR3 is made up of 13 amino acids. CDR1 is ENHRY, CDR2 SYGVKD, per germline. The junction had 6 bases not matched to a gene; V was cut back by 10 bases and J by 1 base. The CDR3: CATLTGQNTEAFF. The CDR3 DNA sequence: TGTGCCACGCTGACAGGGCAGAACACTGAAGCTTTCTTT.

The chain employs TRBV7-2 and TRBJ2-1; 13 positions agree with TRBD2. V lost 5 bases and J lost 7; bases outside the gene matches: 5. The germline CDR1 and CDR2 sequences are SGHTA and FQGNSA. The CDR3 runs 15 residues. The CDR3 DNA sequence: TGTGCCAGCAGCAAAAGGACTAGCGGGAGTAATGAGCAGTTCTTC. Protein: CASSKRTSGSNEQFF.

The chain links TRBV5-1 to TRBJ2-3, with 8 bases identical to TRBD1. The V gene end was trimmed by 4 bases and the J gene end by 0 bases; junction bases not matched to a gene: 4. Per germline, CDR1 SGHRS and CDR2 YFSETQ. CDR3 length: 15 residues. The CDR3 here is CASSPDRASTDTQYF. CDR3 coding DNA: TGCGCCAGCAGCCCGGACAGGGCTAGCACAGATACGCAGTATTTT.

J is TRBJ2-3 and V is TRBV24-1; perhaps TRBD2 as D (6 bases). The CDR3 loop spans 15 amino acids. Per germline, CDR1 KGHDR and CDR2 SFDVKD. V lost 5 bases, J lost 0 bases, and 11 bases lay in between. The CDR3 DNA reads TGTGCCACCAGTGGGGGGGTGCAGAGCACAGATACGCAGTATTTT. Its protein product is CATSGGVQSTDTQYF.

The CDR3 DNA is TGCGCCAGCAGCCAAGAGCCTAGCGGGAGAAATGGGGCCAACGTCCTGACTTTC. Its protein is CASSQEPSGRNGANVLTF. The chain employs TRBV4-3 and TRBJ2-6; 10 nucleotides line up with TRBD2. Germline values: CDR1 LGHNA, CDR2 YSLEER. This CDR3 is built from 18 residues. The ends lost 0 bases at V and 3 bases at J; junction bases unmatched: 5.

This sequence joins TRBV7-8 and TRBJ2-3; TRBD1 matches at 10 bases. CDR3 length: 15 residues. V dropped 3 bases and J dropped 3; count of bases not matched to a gene: 3. CDR1 and CDR2 from the germline V gene are SGHVS and FQNEAQ. In DNA, the CDR3 is TGTGCCAGCAGCTTCAGACAGGGGGCGACAGATACGCAGTATTTT. Its protein product is CASSFRQGATDTQYF.

The CDR3 nucleotides are TGTGCCAGCAGCTCATCCGGGACTAGCGGCCTCTACAATGAGCAGTTCTTC. Translation: CASSSSGTSGLYNEQFF. V usage is TRBV7-3 and J usage is TRBJ2-1, with TRBD2 matching over 11 bases. Losses at the gene ends were 4 bases for V and 3 bases for J; bases not matched to a gene: 8. CDR1 and CDR2 from the germline V gene are SGHTA and FQGTGA. This CDR3 region has 17 residues.

The chain couples TRBV3-1 (or the pseudogene TRBV3-2) to TRBJ2-1; TRBD2 agrees at 12 bases. V shed 4 bases, J shed 8 bases, and the junction held 6 bases outside the gene matches. CDR1 is LGHDT and CDR2 is YNNKEL in the germline V gene (reference sequence). There are 15 residues in the CDR3. CDR3 region: CASSRTSGARDEQFF. The DNA of the CDR3 is TGTGCCAGCAGCCGGACTAGCGGGGCCAGAGATGAGCAGTTCTTC.

This sequence joins TRBV27 and TRBJ2-7, with 9 bases fitting TRBD2. Germline lookup yields CDR1 MNHEY and CDR2 SMNVEV (reference sequence). Trimming took 6 bases from V and 7 from J; bases not matched to a gene: 7. The CDR3 has 13 residues. The DNA for the CDR3 is TGTGCCAGCAGCGGGACTAGCTTCGGGGAGCAGTACTTC. Amino acid sequence: CASSGTSFGEQYF.

This clone was detected once. This chain joins TRBV19 and TRBJ2-5; TRBD1 matches at 8 bases. Looked up from germline, CDR1 is LNHDA and CDR2 is SQIVND (reference sequence). The V gene end was trimmed by 6 bases and the J gene end by 2 bases; junction bases not matched to a gene: 11. The CDR3 sequence is 16 residues long. Here the CDR3 DNA reads TGTGCCAGTAGCCAGACAGGGGCGCCCGGACAAGAGACCCAGTACTTC. The encoded protein is CASSQTGAPGQETQYF.

This chain links TRBV10-3 with TRBJ1-1; D unclear. Between the trimmed V and J ends, which lost 6 bases and 1 base, there was a span of 9 bases. The CDR3 has 13 residues. Germline loops: CDR1 ENHRY, CDR2 SYGVKD. The CDR3 loop is CAIRVDTNTEAFF. CDR3 DNA sequence: TGTGCCATCAGGGTCGACACGAACACTGAAGCTTTCTTT.

The chain carries TRBV19 and TRBJ2-2, with a possible D match to TRBD1 (6 bases). CDR3 length equals 16 residues. Germline loops: CDR1 LNHDA, CDR2 SQIVND (reference sequence). V was trimmed by 4 bases and J by 6 bases, leaving 18 bases between them. CDR3 coding DNA: TGTGCCAGTAGTACTCGCCGGACAGTCGGGTCCGGGGAGCTGTTTTTT. The encoded protein is CASSTRRTVGSGELFF.

This sequence joins TRBV28 and TRBJ2-1; 12 bases agree with TRBD2. The CDR3 consists of 15 residues. Germline CDR1 is MDHEN and CDR2 is SYDVKM. The ends lost 5 bases at V and 7 bases at J; junction bases unmatched: 6. The CDR3 DNA sequence: TGTGCCAGCAGTGTCCCTAGCGGGAGGGTAAATGAGCAGTTCTTC. It translates to CASSVPSGRVNEQFF.

The chain links TRBV7-2 to TRBJ1-6; D remains unclear. This CDR3 region has 15 residues. Between the trimmed V and J ends, which lost 5 bases and 3 bases, there was a span of 11 bases. Germline loops: CDR1 SGHTA, CDR2 FQGNSA. In DNA form, the CDR3 reads TGTGCCAGCAGCCCCGGTCAATACTATAATTCACCCCTCCACTTT. This translates into CASSPGQYYNSPLHF.

This sequence joins TRBV5-1 and TRBJ2-3; 7 bases align to TRBD2. Germline values: CDR1 SGHRS, CDR2 YFSETQ. The V gene end was trimmed by 1 base and the J gene end by 6 bases; junction bases not matched to a gene: 5. CDR3 length: 14 amino acids. CDR3 DNA: TGCGCCAGCAGCTTGTTGGCGGGAGACGATACGCAGTATTTT. This codes for CASSLLAGDDTQYF.

The chain recombines TRBV5-1 with TRBJ1-2; the match to TRBD1 covers 10 bases. The CDR3 consists of 16 residues. After removal of 4 bases from V and 2 bases from J, the junction contained 8 bases not matched to a gene. Germline CDR1 is SGHRS and CDR2 is YFSETQ. For the CDR3, the DNA is TGCGCCAGCAGCCCCGGGGACAGGGGACCCAACTATGGCTACACCTTC. It codes for CASSPGDRGPNYGYTF. The variable domain in full, completed from reference TRBV5-1 and TRBJ1-2, reads KAGVTQTPRYLIKTRGQQVTLSCSPISGHRSVSWYQQTPGQGLQFLFEYFSETQRNKGNFPGRFSGRQFSNSRSEMNVSTLELGDSALYLCASSPGDRGPNYGYTFGSGTRLTVV.

CDR3 sequence reads: CASRIAGGFSGANVLTF. The CDR3 bases are TGTGCCAGCAGGATAGCGGGAGGCTTCTCTGGGGCCAACGTCCTGACTTTC. This chain joins TRBV28 and TRBJ2-6, with TRBD2 identical over 10 bases. The CDR3 loop spans 17 amino acids. Germline V CDR1 and CDR2: MDHEN, SYDVKM. V dropped 6 bases and J dropped 0; count of bases not matched to a gene: 5.

The chain joins TRBV28 to TRBJ2-4; a possible D gene is TRBD1 (6 bases). Trimming took 5 bases from V and 0 from J, leaving 14 bases between them. Germline V gene sequence: CDR1 MDHEN, CDR2 SYDVKM. The CDR3 is 16 residues long. CDR3 bases: TGTGCCAGCAGTCTTACAGGGCCCGTAGCCAAAAACATTCAGTACTTC. It codes for CASSLTGPVAKNIQYF.

The CDR3: CASSYLGQTEAFF. CDR3 nucleotides: TGCGCCAGCAGCTACCTCGGACAGACTGAAGCTTTCTTT. The rearrangement links TRBV5-1 to TRBJ1-1, with D possibly matching TRBD1 (6 bases). The length of the CDR3 is 13 residues. V was pared by 3 bases and J by 5 bases, with 11 bases between. Germline V CDR1 and CDR2: SGHRS, YFSETQ.

This clone was found a few times. This sequence joins TRBV13 and TRBJ2-7; tentative D call: TRBD2 (5 bases). Germline assignment: CDR1 PRHDT and CDR2 FYEKMQ (reference sequence). V was pared by 4 bases and J by 4 bases, with 20 bases between. The CDR3 has 16 residues. The CDR3 DNA reads as TGTGCCAGCAGCTGCCCCTTCCGGACTGAGATATACGAGCAGTACTTC. The encoded protein is CASSCPFRTEIYEQYF.

This clone was seen a handful of times. The chain couples TRBV25-1 to TRBJ2-2, with D perhaps matching TRBD1 (6 bases). V was shortened by 4 bases and J by 3 bases, with 12 bases between the two germline ends. The CDR3 is 15 residues long. The germline V gene encodes CDR1 MGHDK and CDR2 SYGVNS. In DNA form, the CDR3 reads TGTGCCAGCAGTGGGCCCCAGGGGTACACCGGGGAGCTGTTTTTT. It encodes CASSGPQGYTGELFF. Supplemented by reference TRBV25-1 and TRBJ2-2, the full variable domain reads EADIYQTPRYLVIGTGKKITLECSQTMGHDKMYWYQQDPGMELHLIHYSYGVNSTEKGDLSSESTVSRIRTEHFPLTLESARPSHTSQYLCASSGPQGYTGELFFGEGSRLTVL.

The CDR3 DNA sequence: TGTGCCAGCAGACAAGGGGGGGCCCGGACAGATACGCAGTATTTT. Its translation is CASRQGGARTDTQYF. The rearrangement links TRBV6-5 to TRBJ2-3, with D tentatively TRBD2 (7 bases). The CDR3 length is 15 residues. Germline CDR1 reads MNHEY; CDR2 reads SVGAGI. The V and J ends lost 6 bases and 3 bases respectively, with 16 bases between them.

The chain joins TRBV27 to TRBJ1-3; TRBD1 matches at 9 bases. J lost 2 bases, V lost 6 bases, and 5 bases had no gene match. Germline V gives CDR1 MNHEY, CDR2 SMNVEV (reference sequence). The CDR3 runs to 15 residues. The CDR3 coding sequence is TGTGCCAGCAGCCGAAGACAGGGGGCTGGAAACACCATATATTTT. Protein: CASSRRQGAGNTIYF.

This chain uses TRBV10-2 with TRBJ2-1; the match to TRBD2 covers 13 bases. Germline V CDR1 and CDR2: WSHSY, SAAADI. The ends lost 8 bases at V and 0 bases at J; junction bases unmatched: 7. CDR3 length equals 17 residues. CDR3 coding DNA: TGCGCCAGCGTCTCCGGGACTAGCGGGGACTCCTACAATGAGCAGTTCTTC. This codes for CASVSGTSGDSYNEQFF.

The chain joins TRBV28 to TRBJ2-1, with 8 bases fitting TRBD2. V lost 7 bases, J lost 6 bases, and 11 bases stayed unmatched. Germline CDR1 MDHEN, CDR2 SYDVKM. The length of the CDR3 is 15 residues. The CDR3 DNA follows: TGTGCCAGCAACCCTAATGAGCTAGCGGGCAATGAGCAGTTCTTC. It translates to CASNPNELAGNEQFF.

In DNA, the CDR3 is TGTGCCAGCAGAGGGACATCGAATAACTATGGCTACACCTTC. Translated, it gives CASRGTSNNYGYTF. The chain links TRBV9 to TRBJ1-2; possible D gene TRBD1, 6 bases. CDR3 length: 14 amino acids. V was shortened by 5 bases and J by 1 base, with 12 bases between the two germline ends. CDR1 is SGDLS, CDR2 YYNGEE, per germline.

A single count supports this clone. The chain is built from TRBV11-2 and TRBJ1-2, with D possibly matching TRBD1 (6 bases). Germline V gene data show CDR1 as SGHAT and CDR2 as FQNNGV. This CDR3 contains 16 residues. Trimming took 0 bases from V and 5 from J, leaving 16 bases between them. This chain's CDR3 is CASSLDPYTGSYGYTF. In DNA form, the CDR3 reads TGTGCCAGCAGCTTAGATCCATACACAGGGTCGTATGGCTACACCTTC.